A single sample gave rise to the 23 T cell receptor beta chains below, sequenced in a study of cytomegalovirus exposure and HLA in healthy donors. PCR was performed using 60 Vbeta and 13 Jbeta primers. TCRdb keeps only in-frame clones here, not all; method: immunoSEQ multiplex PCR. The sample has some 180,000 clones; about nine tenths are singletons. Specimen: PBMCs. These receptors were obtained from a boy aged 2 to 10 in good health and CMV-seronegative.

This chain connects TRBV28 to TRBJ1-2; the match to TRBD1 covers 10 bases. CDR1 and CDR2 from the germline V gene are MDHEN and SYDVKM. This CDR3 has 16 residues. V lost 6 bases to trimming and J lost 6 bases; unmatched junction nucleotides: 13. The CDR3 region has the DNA TGTGCCAGCAGACCCCAACTCCCGGGGACAGGGGATGGCTACACCTTC. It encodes CASRPQLPGTGDGYTF.

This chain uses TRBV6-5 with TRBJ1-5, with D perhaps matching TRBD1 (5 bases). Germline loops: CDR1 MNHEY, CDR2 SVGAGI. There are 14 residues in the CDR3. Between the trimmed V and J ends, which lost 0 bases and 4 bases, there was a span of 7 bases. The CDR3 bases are TGTGCCAGCAGTTACTCCGACAGAAATCAGCCCCAGCATTTT. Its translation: CASSYSDRNQPQHF.

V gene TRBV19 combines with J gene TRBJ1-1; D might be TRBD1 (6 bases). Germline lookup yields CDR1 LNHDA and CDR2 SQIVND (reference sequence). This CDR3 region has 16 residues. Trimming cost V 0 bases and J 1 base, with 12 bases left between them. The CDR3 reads CASSIDYWTENTEAFF. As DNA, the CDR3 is TGTGCCAGTAGTATAGATTATTGGACAGAGAACACTGAAGCTTTCTTT.

DNA of the CDR3: TGCAGCGCGGGCGGGGGGCGAATCTACGAGCAGTACTTC. Amino acid sequence: CSAGGGRIYEQYF. V is TRBV29-1 and J is TRBJ2-7; 8 bases are shared with TRBD2. This CDR3 is 13 amino acids long. Germline trimming cut 7 bases from V and 3 bases from J; bases unmatched to any gene: 8. CDR1 and CDR2 (germline): SQVTM, ANQGSEA.

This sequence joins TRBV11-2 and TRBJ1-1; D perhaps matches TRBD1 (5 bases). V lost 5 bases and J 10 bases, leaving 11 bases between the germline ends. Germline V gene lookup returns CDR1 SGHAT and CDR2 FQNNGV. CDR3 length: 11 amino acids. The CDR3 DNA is TGTGCCAGCAGCCAGGGCACAGCAGCTTTCTTT. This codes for CASSQGTAAFF.

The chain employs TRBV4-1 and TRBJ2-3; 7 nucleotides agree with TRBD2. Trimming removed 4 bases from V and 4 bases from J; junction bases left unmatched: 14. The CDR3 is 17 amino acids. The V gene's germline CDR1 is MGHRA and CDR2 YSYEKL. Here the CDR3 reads CASSPFGGSPPADTQYF. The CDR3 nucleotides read TGCGCCAGCAGCCCATTCGGCGGGAGCCCCCCCGCAGATACGCAGTATTTT.

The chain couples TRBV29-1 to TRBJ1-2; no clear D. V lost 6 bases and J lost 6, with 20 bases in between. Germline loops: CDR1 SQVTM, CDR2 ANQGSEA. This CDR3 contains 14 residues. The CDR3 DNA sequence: TGCAGCGTAGCCGGGAGACTGAACACCGATGGCTACACCTTC. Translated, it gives CSVAGRLNTDGYTF.

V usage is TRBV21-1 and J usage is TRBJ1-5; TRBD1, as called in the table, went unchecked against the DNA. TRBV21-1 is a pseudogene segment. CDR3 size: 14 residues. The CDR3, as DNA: TGTGCCAGCAGCAAAGGACAGGGGTATCAGCCCCAGCATTTT. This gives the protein CASSKGQGYQPQHF.

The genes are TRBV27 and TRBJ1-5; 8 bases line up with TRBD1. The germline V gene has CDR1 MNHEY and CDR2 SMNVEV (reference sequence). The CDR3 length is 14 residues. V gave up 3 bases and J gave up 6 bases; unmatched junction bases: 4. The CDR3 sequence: CASSLARGRQPQHF. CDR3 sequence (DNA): TGTGCCAGCAGTTTGGCCAGGGGGCGTCAGCCCCAGCATTTT.

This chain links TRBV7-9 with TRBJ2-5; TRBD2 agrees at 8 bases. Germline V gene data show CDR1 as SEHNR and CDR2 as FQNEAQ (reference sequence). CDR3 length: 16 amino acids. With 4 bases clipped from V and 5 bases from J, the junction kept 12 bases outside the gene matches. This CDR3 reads CASSWRLALRGETQYF. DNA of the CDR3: TGTGCCAGCAGCTGGAGACTAGCGCTCCGGGGTGAGACCCAGTACTTC.

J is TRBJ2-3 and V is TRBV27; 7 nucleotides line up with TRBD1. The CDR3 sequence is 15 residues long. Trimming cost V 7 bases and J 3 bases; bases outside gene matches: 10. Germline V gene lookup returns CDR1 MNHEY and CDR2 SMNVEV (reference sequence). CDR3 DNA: TGTGCCAGCATTCTGCGACAGGGCCGGACAGATACGCAGTATTTT. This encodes CASILRQGRTDTQYF.

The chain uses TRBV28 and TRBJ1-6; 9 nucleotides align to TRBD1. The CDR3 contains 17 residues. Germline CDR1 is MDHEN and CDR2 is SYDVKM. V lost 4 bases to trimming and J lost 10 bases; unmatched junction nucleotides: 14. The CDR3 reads CASSSLGGTGKLSPLHF. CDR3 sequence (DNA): TGTGCCAGCAGTTCCCTCGGGGGGACAGGGAAGTTGTCACCCCTCCACTTT.

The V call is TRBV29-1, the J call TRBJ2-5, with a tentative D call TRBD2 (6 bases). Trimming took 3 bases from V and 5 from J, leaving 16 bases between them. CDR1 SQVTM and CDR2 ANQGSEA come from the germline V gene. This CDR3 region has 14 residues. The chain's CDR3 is CSVELRERVETQYF. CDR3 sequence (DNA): TGCAGCGTTGAGCTCCGGGAGAGGGTGGAGACCCAGTACTTC.

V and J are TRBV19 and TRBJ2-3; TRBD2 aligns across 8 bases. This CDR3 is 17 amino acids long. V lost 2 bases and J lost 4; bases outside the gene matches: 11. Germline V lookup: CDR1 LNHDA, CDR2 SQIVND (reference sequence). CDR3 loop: CASSIYARGRRADTQYF. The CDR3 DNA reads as TGTGCCAGTAGTATATACGCGCGCGGGAGGAGGGCAGATACGCAGTATTTT.

The CDR3 loop reads CASTWGGQETQYF. CDR3 nucleotide sequence: TGTGCCAGCACGTGGGGAGGACAAGAGACCCAGTACTTC. The genes are TRBV2 and TRBJ2-5; a weak D match, TRBD2 (6 bases). Looked up from germline, CDR1 is SNHLY and CDR2 is FYNNEI. With 7 bases removed from V and 2 bases from J, the gap between germline ends came to 11 bases. The CDR3 is 13 amino acids.

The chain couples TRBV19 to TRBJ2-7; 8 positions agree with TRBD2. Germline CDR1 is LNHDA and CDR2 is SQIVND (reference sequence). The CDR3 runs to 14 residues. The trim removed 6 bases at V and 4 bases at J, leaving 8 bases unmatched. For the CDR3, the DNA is TGTGCCAGTAGCCTGACGGGGGGGTCGTACGAGCAGTACTTC. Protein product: CASSLTGGSYEQYF.

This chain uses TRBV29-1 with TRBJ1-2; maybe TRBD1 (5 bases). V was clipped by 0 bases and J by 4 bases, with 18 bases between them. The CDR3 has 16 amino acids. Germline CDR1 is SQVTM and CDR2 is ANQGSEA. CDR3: CSVEERRDGVGYGYTF. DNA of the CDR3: TGCAGCGTTGAAGAACGGCGGGACGGGGTTGGCTATGGCTACACCTTC.

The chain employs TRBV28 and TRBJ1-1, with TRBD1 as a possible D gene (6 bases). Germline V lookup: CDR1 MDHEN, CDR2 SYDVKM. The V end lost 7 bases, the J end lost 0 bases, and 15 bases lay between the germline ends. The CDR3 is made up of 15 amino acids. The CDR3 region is CASTVGGALNTEAFF. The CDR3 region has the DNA TGTGCCAGCACCGTAGGGGGGGCACTGAACACTGAAGCTTTCTTT.

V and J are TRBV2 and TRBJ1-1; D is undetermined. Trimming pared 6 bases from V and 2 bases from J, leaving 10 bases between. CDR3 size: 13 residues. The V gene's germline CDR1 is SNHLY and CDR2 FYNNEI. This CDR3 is CASSREINTEAFF. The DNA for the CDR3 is TGTGCCAGCAGCCGGGAGATTAACACTGAAGCTTTCTTT.

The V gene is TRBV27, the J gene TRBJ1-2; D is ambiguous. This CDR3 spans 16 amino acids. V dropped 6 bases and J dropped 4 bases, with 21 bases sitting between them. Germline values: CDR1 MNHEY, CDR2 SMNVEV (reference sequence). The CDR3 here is CASSNWSESDSYGYTF. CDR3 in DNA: TGTGCCAGCAGCAACTGGTCGGAGTCGGATTCCTATGGCTACACCTTC.

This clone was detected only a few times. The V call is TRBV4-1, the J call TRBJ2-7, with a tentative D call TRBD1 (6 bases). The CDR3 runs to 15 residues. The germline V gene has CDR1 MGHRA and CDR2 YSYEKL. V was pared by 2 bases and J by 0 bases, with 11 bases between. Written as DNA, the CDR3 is TGCGCCAGCAGCCAAACCGGACAGAGCTCCTACGAGCAGTACTTC. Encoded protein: CASSQTGQSSYEQYF.

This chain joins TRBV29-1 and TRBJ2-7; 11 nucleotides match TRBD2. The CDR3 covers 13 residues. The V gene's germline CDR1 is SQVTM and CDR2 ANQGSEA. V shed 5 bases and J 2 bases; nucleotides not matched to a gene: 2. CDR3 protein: CSVTSGGPYEQYF. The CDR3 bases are TGCAGCGTTACTAGCGGGGGTCCCTACGAGCAGTACTTC.

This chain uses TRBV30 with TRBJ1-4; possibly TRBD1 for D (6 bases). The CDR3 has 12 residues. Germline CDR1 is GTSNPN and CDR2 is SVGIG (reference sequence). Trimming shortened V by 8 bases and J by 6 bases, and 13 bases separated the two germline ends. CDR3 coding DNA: TGTGCCGTACAGGGAGGGGATGAAAAACTGTTTTTT. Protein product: CAVQGGDEKLFF.